This T cell receptor beta chain was profiled in a study of response to subunit inactivated influenza vaccine. Study observations and caveats: Each seasonal flu vaccination may recruit only limited new T cells, authors suggested.

TCRdb ran MiXCR on the RT-PCR reads and lists one entry per CDR3 protein. The sample lists roughly 170,000 distinct CDR3 sequences, around 8.8% seen once, with about a tenth in the top ten. Remarks on this clonotype: What it binds is not known.

Germline CDR1 is SGHRS and CDR2 is YFSETQ. The CDR3 consists of 14 residues. The ends were cut back, 5 bases at V and 2 bases at J, with 12 bases in the middle. This TCR was recovered from a man in his fifties or sixties who received an inactivated influenza vaccine. The sample here was non-naive T cells sorted from PBMCs, taken on the day of vaccination. V gene TRBV5-1 combines with J gene TRBJ2-3, with D possibly called TRBD1 or TRBD2 (5 bases each). The CDR3 region has the DNA TGCGCCAGCAGTGGGGGAGCGGACACAGATACGCAGTATTTT. The encoded protein is CASSGGADTDTQYF. The whole variable domain, filled in from reference TRBV5-1 and TRBJ2-3, reads KAGVTQTPRYLIKTRGQQVTLSCSPISGHRSVSWYQQTPGQGLQFLFEYFSETQRNKGNFPGRFSGRQFSNSRSEMNVSTLELGDSALYLCASSGGADTDTQYFGPGTRLTVL.